Sequencing of this T cell receptor beta chain was carried out in a study of cytomegalovirus exposure and HLA in healthy donors. Study at large: Roughly 89 million unique TCR sequences came from HLA-typed donors in an early release.

The CDR3 contains 16 residues. The V gene's germline CDR1 is SNHLY and CDR2 FYNNEI. V was clipped by 5 bases and J by 5 bases, with 18 bases between them. Study results and limitations: It was taken for granted in presence/absence analyses that sequencing depth across donors was roughly uniform.

The PCR made use of 60 Vbeta and 13 Jbeta primers. Sequenced by immunoSEQ multiplex PCR; TCRdb stores in-frame clones only, minus some. The repertoire consists of about 190,000 clones, with roughly 81% occurring once and the leading ten covering approximately 3%. To note about this clone: Antigen: not known.

The sequence came from a woman in her twenties or thirties in good health and CMV-seropositive. This chain links TRBV2 with TRBJ1-4, with a weak D call TRBD1 (5 bases). The source material was PBMCs. Here the CDR3 DNA reads TGTGCCAGCAGTATTTCCGTCGCGGACATGAATGAAAAACTGTTTTTT. Its protein product is CASSISVADMNEKLFF.